The sample holds many counts of the clone carrying this T cell receptor (beta chain). The CDR3 runs to 15 residues. Germline trimming cut 5 bases from V and 5 bases from J; bases unmatched to any gene: 10. Germline CDR1 SGHAT, CDR2 FQNNGV. TCRdb re-analysed the reads in MiXCR, keeping a single row per CDR3 protein. This repertoire shows about 460,000 distinct CDR3 sequences, 11% found once; its top ten account for around 9.6%. The sample belongs to a study of T cell repertoires in cytomegalovirus infection. This sequence originates from a human donor in good health (CMV status not recorded). Some clones in this sample may be carry-over from other donors' samples. The sample was PBMCs. The chain joins TRBV11-2 to TRBJ1-2, with 8 bases lining up with TRBD1. The CDR3 nucleotides are TGTGCCAGCAGCCCGACGACAGGGGTGTCTTATGGCTACACCTTC. Translating gives CASSPTTGVSYGYTF.